The clone carrying this TCR beta chain occurred many times. The antigen remains unidentified. This specimen belongs to a study of T-cell reconstitution after alpha-beta-depleted transplantation in children. Study conclusions and caveats: By one year post-transplant, T-cell counts and diversity largely arose from T cells that were newly produced. There were some patients whose high TCRbeta diversity at day 60 came from surviving recipient T cells and thymic progenitors. Where alpha-beta T cells came from about two months after transplant was reportedly several hundred expanded graft clones.

A TCRbeta library incorporating unique molecular identifiers was prepared. TCRdb re-called the PCR reads through MiXCR, storing one row per CDR3 protein. Here the sample spans around 580,000 distinct CDR3 sequences, 23% being singletons. The TCR originated in a boy in the first two years of life who had a stem cell transplant for acute myeloid leukemia, so the T cells may come from the graft donor. Source: PBMCs, mostly from graft donor cells, taken 360 days after TCRalphabeta/CD19-depleted stem cell transplant.

CDR3 protein: CASSGFAGELFF. The CDR3 DNA sequence: TGTGCCAGCAGTGGTTTTGCCGGGGAGCTGTTTTTT. The chain couples TRBV6-1 to TRBJ2-2; no clear D gene. CDR1 and CDR2 (germline): MNHNS, SASEGT. Trimming took 4 bases from V and 6 from J, leaving 6 bases between them. This CDR3 region has 12 residues.